Shown below are 5 T cell receptor beta chains from a single sample sequenced in a study of cytomegalovirus exposure and HLA in healthy donors. PCR was performed using 60 Vbeta and 13 Jbeta primers. Clones were read by immunoSEQ multiplex PCR, and TCRdb kept only the in-frame ones, dropping some. The sample lists a few hundred thousand clones, about four fifths occurring once. Sequenced input: PBMCs. These receptors originate from a girl aged 2-10 years in good health and CMV-seronegative.

The chain joins TRBV15 to TRBJ1-5; D unclear. Trimming took 5 bases from V and 4 from J, leaving 6 bases between them. There are 12 residues in the CDR3. Germline V gives CDR1 LNHNV, CDR2 YYDKDF (reference sequence). The CDR3 reads CATSLQNQPQHF. The CDR3, as DNA: TGTGCCACCAGCTTGCAGAATCAGCCCCAGCATTTT.

This chain joins TRBV2 and TRBJ2-5, with a tentative D call TRBD1 (6 bases). This CDR3 has 13 residues. Germline assignment: CDR1 SNHLY and CDR2 FYNNEI. V lost 7 bases to trimming and J lost 3 bases, with 12 bases between them. The CDR3 sequence is CASTVRTEETQYF. The CDR3 DNA follows: TGTGCCAGCACCGTCCGGACAGAAGAGACCCAGTACTTC. Based on the CDR3 plus reference TRBV2 and TRBJ2-5, the full variable domain is EPEVTQTPSHQVTQMGQEVILRCVPISNHLYFYWYRQILGQKVEFLVSFYNNEISEKSEIFDDQFSVERPDGSNFTLKIRSTKLEDSAMYFCASTVRTEETQYFGPGTRLLVL.

This chain joins TRBV18 and TRBJ2-1; D unclear. V dropped 3 bases and J dropped 3 bases, with 9 bases sitting between them. CDR1 is KGHSH and CDR2 is LQKENI in the germline V gene. This CDR3 has 14 residues. Here the CDR3 DNA reads TGTGCCAGCTCACCGCGCCAGGTCTACAATGAGCAGTTCTTC. Protein: CASSPRQVYNEQFF.

The CDR3 coding sequence is TGCGCCAGCAGCCAAGACGGGACAGAACAGTATGGCTACACCTTC. This codes for CASSQDGTEQYGYTF. The chain is built from TRBV4-1 and TRBJ1-2; 7 nucleotides match TRBD1. CDR3 length equals 15 residues. In germline, CDR1 is MGHRA, CDR2 YSYEKL. J gave up 5 bases and V 0 bases, and 6 bases lay outside the gene matches.

This clone occurred once. V is TRBV7-9 and J is TRBJ2-3; possible D gene TRBD1, 6 bases. The germline CDR1 and CDR2 sequences are SEHNR and FQNEAQ (reference sequence). The CDR3 length is 16 residues. Trimming pared 5 bases from V and 1 base from J, leaving 16 bases between. The CDR3 loop is CASSASRDIGTDTQYF. CDR3 sequence (DNA): TGTGCCAGCAGCGCATCCCGGGACATTGGCACAGATACGCAGTATTTT.